These 19 T cell receptor beta chains were sequenced from one sample in a study of blood T cells in healthy people across ages. A J-beta primer mix and a sample-barcoded 5' primer were used in a second PCR of about 7 to 12 cycles. TCRdb ran MiXCR on the 5' RACE reads and lists one entry per CDR3 protein. The sample carries fewer than 2,000,000 distinct CDR3 sequences, around 36% recorded once. Input material: blood. These receptors originate from a woman aged 25-40 years in good health.

This clonotype occurred a few times. J is TRBJ2-6 and V is TRBV7-3; tentatively, D is TRBD2 (6 bases). CDR1 and CDR2 from the germline V gene are SGHTA and FQGTGA. The V and J ends lost 4 bases and 0 bases respectively, with 13 bases between them. This CDR3 comprises 17 residues. The CDR3 region is CASSYFPGVSGANVLTF. In DNA, the CDR3 is TGTGCCAGCAGCTACTTCCCGGGGGTCTCTGGGGCCAACGTCCTGACTTTC.

In its sample, this clonotype was seen many times. This chain uses TRBV29-1 with TRBJ2-7; the match to TRBD1 covers 9 bases. The CDR3 is 14 amino acids. V trimming: 6 bases; J trimming: 1 base; junction bases outside the gene matches: 7. Germline V lookup: CDR1 SQVTM, CDR2 ANQGSEA. The CDR3 DNA reads TGCAGCGTGATTCGGACAGGGGCGTCCTACGAGCAGTACTTC. Translating gives CSVIRTGASYEQYF.

V is TRBV15 and J is TRBJ2-7; perhaps TRBD2 as D (6 bases). The CDR3 has 16 amino acids. The germline V and J ends were trimmed by 5 bases and 2 bases, with 19 bases remaining between them. Looked up from germline, CDR1 is LNHNV and CDR2 is YYDKDF (reference sequence). The CDR3 loop reads CATSPVPGRETYEQYF. CDR3 nucleotides: TGTGCCACCAGCCCCGTACCGGGACGGGAGACCTACGAGCAGTACTTC.

This clonotype was seen a handful of times. V usage is TRBV28 and J usage is TRBJ2-1; D unresolved. The CDR3 runs to 11 residues. V was cut by 5 bases and J by 8 bases, with 7 bases left in between. From germline, CDR1 is MDHEN and CDR2 SYDVKM. The CDR3 reads CASSPWDEQFF. The DNA of the CDR3 is TGTGCCAGCAGTCCCTGGGATGAGCAGTTCTTC.

The chain is built from TRBV9 and TRBJ2-3, with TRBD2 matching over 10 bases. Germline trimming cut 7 bases from V and 2 bases from J; bases unmatched to any gene: 7. This CDR3 spans 15 amino acids. The germline V gene has CDR1 SGDLS and CDR2 YYNGEE. CDR3 residues: CASRRTSGPTDTQYF. The CDR3 DNA is TGTGCCAGCCGCAGGACTAGCGGACCCACAGATACGCAGTATTTT.

This clonotype was picked up a small number of times. The rearrangement links TRBV9 to TRBJ2-3; TRBD1 or TRBD2 may be the D gene (6 bases each). The CDR3 consists of 15 residues. V was clipped by 3 bases and J by 4 bases, with 15 bases between them. Germline CDR1 is SGDLS and CDR2 is YYNGEE. This CDR3 reads CASSGTRGQADTQYF. Here the CDR3 DNA reads TGTGCCAGCAGCGGAACCCGGGGGCAGGCAGATACGCAGTATTTT. The full variable domain, with the rest looked up from reference TRBV9 and TRBJ2-3, is DSGVTQTPKHLITATGQRVTLRCSPRSGDLSVYWYQQSLDQGLQFLIQYYNGEERAKGNILERFSAQQFPDLHSELNLSSLELGDSALYFCASSGTRGQADTQYFGPGTRLTVL.

This clonotype was counted only a few times. The chain has TRBV11-2 and TRBJ2-3, with 9 nucleotides matching TRBD2. Germline CDR1 and CDR2: SGHAT and FQNNGV. The CDR3 sequence is 16 residues long. The V gene end was trimmed by 5 bases and the J gene end by 2 bases; junction bases not matched to a gene: 8. CDR3: CASSPKRGDHTDTQYF. For the CDR3, the DNA is TGTGCCAGCAGCCCTAAGCGGGGGGACCACACAGATACGCAGTATTTT.

The chain is built from TRBV15 and TRBJ1-5; unclear D gene. With 0 bases removed from V and 3 bases from J, the gap between germline ends came to 15 bases. The CDR3 contains 17 residues. Germline V CDR1 and CDR2: LNHNV, YYDKDF (reference sequence). The CDR3 bases are TGTGCCACCAGCAGAGATCCGTATGTGGAGGACAATCAGCCCCAGCATTTT. It yields the protein CATSRDPYVEDNQPQHF.

The table lists this clonotype with a few counts. CDR3 DNA sequence: TGTGCCAGCAGCTCGGACCTAGGAGGGTCGGTCTACGAGCAGTACTTC. Protein: CASSSDLGGSVYEQYF. The rearrangement links TRBV7-9 to TRBJ2-7; perhaps TRBD2 as D (6 bases). The CDR3 consists of 16 residues. Trimming removed 4 bases at V and 3 bases at J, with 19 bases between. Germline V lookup: CDR1 SEHNR, CDR2 FQNEAQ (reference sequence). Filled out from reference TRBV7-9 and TRBJ2-7, the complete variable domain reads DTGVSQNPRHKITKRGQNVTFRCDPISEHNRLYWYRQTLGQGPEFLTYFQNEAQLEKSRLLSDRFSAERPKGSFSTLEIQRTEQGDSAMYLCASSSDLGGSVYEQYFGPGTRLTVT.

V and J are TRBV7-2 and TRBJ1-5; 7 nucleotides match TRBD1. The J segment lost 6 bases and the V segment lost 3 bases, leaving 11 bases of the junction unmatched. Germline CDR1 and CDR2: SGHTA and FQGNSA. CDR3 length: 16 residues. The CDR3 region is CASSFGQARIIQPQHF. For the CDR3, the DNA is TGTGCCAGCAGCTTTGGACAGGCTCGAATAATTCAGCCCCAGCATTTT.

The chain employs TRBV3-1 and TRBJ1-1; the D is unclear. Germline V gene data show CDR1 as LGHDT and CDR2 as YNNKEL (reference sequence). CDR3 length: 14 amino acids. Between the trimmed V and J ends, which lost 5 bases and 3 bases, there was a span of 13 bases. In DNA, the CDR3 is TGTGCCAGCAGCTCCAGGCTTGGGGACACTGAAGCTTTCTTT. Encoded protein: CASSSRLGDTEAFF.

The table lists this clonotype with many counts. The chain recombines TRBV29-1 with TRBJ1-1, with unresolved D. Between the trimmed V and J ends, which lost 1 base and 0 bases, there was a span of 6 bases. This CDR3 region has 13 residues. CDR1 is SQVTM, CDR2 ANQGSEA, per germline. CDR3 nucleotides: TGCAGCGTTGAAGGGGTGCTGAACACTGAAGCTTTCTTT. Its protein product is CSVEGVLNTEAFF.

V gene TRBV5-1 combines with J gene TRBJ2-7, with D perhaps assigned TRBD1 or TRBD2 (5 bases each). Per the germline V gene, CDR1 is SGHRS and CDR2 is YFSETQ. V dropped 3 bases and J dropped 5 bases, with 15 bases sitting between them. This CDR3 is 14 amino acids long. The CDR3, as DNA: TGCGCCAGCAGCTCCCGGGACGGAACTGACGAGCAGTACTTC. It encodes CASSSRDGTDEQYF.

The rearrangement uses TRBV7-8 and TRBJ2-1; 14 bases match TRBD2. This CDR3 comprises 18 residues. The germline CDR1 and CDR2 sequences are SGHVS and FQNEAQ. J was trimmed by 3 bases and V by 5 bases; bases with no gene match: 9. Here the CDR3 reads CASSPGLAGAPIYNEQFF. CDR3 DNA: TGTGCCAGCAGCCCGGGACTAGCGGGGGCTCCGATCTACAATGAGCAGTTCTTC.

V usage is TRBV12-3 or TRBV12-4 and J usage is TRBJ1-6; no firm D call. There are 14 residues in the CDR3. Trimming cost V 1 base and J 6 bases, with 7 bases left between them. In nucleotides, the CDR3 is TGTGCCAGCAGTTTAGGGTTAGGTAATTCACCCCTCCACTTT. This codes for CASSLGLGNSPLHF.

The gene calls are TRBV3-1 and TRBJ2-7; 9 nucleotides match TRBD2. V gave up 4 bases and J gave up 3 bases; unmatched junction bases: 13. CDR3 size: 17 residues. Per the germline V gene, CDR1 is LGHDT and CDR2 is YNNKEL (reference sequence). This CDR3 reads CASSRYLPGGGDYEQYF. CDR3 in DNA: TGTGCCAGCAGCCGATACCTGCCTGGCGGGGGGGACTACGAGCAGTACTTC.

CDR3 DNA: TGCAGTGCTAGTGTCTGGGTCGACAACCCAGAGACCCAGTACTTC. This translates into CSASVWVDNPETQYF. This chain links TRBV20-1 with TRBJ2-5; no firm D call. Trimming removed 3 bases at V and 4 bases at J, with 18 bases between. This CDR3 is 15 amino acids long. Germline V lookup: CDR1 DFQATT, CDR2 SNEGSKA (reference sequence).

The sample holds many counts of this clonotype. The chain has TRBV6-4 and TRBJ2-3, with no clear D. This CDR3 region has 12 residues. Per germline, CDR1 MRHNA and CDR2 SNTAGT. Trimming shortened V by 2 bases and J by 4 bases, and 4 bases separated the two germline ends. The CDR3 here is CASSDSADTQYF. For the CDR3, the DNA is TGTGCCAGCAGTGACAGCGCAGATACGCAGTATTTT.

The sample holds a few counts of this clonotype. The J gene is TRBJ2-3, the V gene TRBV20-1; 10 bases are a match to TRBD2. From germline, CDR1 is DFQATT and CDR2 SNEGSKA (reference sequence). CDR3 size: 15 residues. Trimming took 4 bases from V and 2 from J; bases not matched to a gene: 6. The chain's CDR3 is CSAKSSGGATDTQYF. For the CDR3, the DNA is TGCAGTGCTAAGAGCAGCGGGGGGGCCACAGATACGCAGTATTTT.